Listed below are T cell receptor beta chains from one sample, sequenced in a study of blood T cell repertoires in COVID-19. Sequencing was performed with immunoSEQ multiplex PCR; in TCRdb, only in-frame clones are kept and a portion is missing. This sample has about 110,000 clones; less than 85% occur once, and the top ten carry 3.8%. Material for sequencing was peripheral blood. Receptors were obtained from a woman aged 80 or older with acute or convalescent COVID-19. CDR3s include the opening cysteine and the closing phenylalanine or tryptophan. D genes are given only for firm matches. The size of a clone is reported for some rows only, either as once, few or many, or as a class for expanded clones.

V gene,clone size,CDR3 length,D gene,J gene,CDR3 DNA,CDR3 protein
TRBV5-1,NA,15,NA,TRBJ1-1,TGCGCCAGCAGCCTGCAGGGCCTCGAGAACACTGAAGCTTTCTTT,CASSLQGLENTEAFF
TRBV30,NA,12,NA,TRBJ2-2,TGTGCCTGGAACGGACAGAGCGGGGAGCTGTTTTTT,CAWNGQSGELFF
TRBV9,NA,16,NA,TRBJ1-3,TGTGCCAGCAGCTCGGCCGCCAGGGGTTCTGGAAACACCATATATTTT,CASSSAARGSGNTIYF
TRBV18,NA,17,TRBD1,TRBJ2-7,TGTGCCAGCTCACCCCGACTCGGGATGACAGGGTCTAGCGAGCAGTACTTC,CASSPRLGMTGSSEQYF
TRBV10-3,few,15,NA,TRBJ2-3,TGTGCCATCAGGTCCCAGCGGACTAGCACAGATACGCAGTATTTT,CAIRSQRTSTDTQYF
TRBV18,NA,13,NA,TRBJ2-5,TGTGCCAGCTCACCATTGTTACAAGAGACCCAGTACTTC,CASSPLLQETQYF
TRBV6-2/TRBV6-3,NA,13,NA,TRBJ2-7,TGTGCCAGCAGCCAACCCCCCCTATACGAGCAGTACTTC,CASSQPPLYEQYF
TRBV11-2,NA,14,TRBD2,TRBJ2-5,TGTGCCAGCAGCTTAGGGGCGGGGGGAGAGACCCAGTACTTC,CASSLGAGGETQYF
TRBV2,NA,17,NA,TRBJ2-1,TGTGCCAGCAGTAAGGAGCAGGGGGCGGGACTAGCTAATGAGCAGTTCTTC,CASSKEQGAGLANEQFF
TRBV30,NA,14,TRBD1,TRBJ1-1,TGTGCCTGGAAGAAGGGACAGGCGAACACTGAAGCTTTCTTT,CAWKKGQANTEAFF
TRBV20-1,NA,12,NA,TRBJ1-1,TGCAGTGCTAGTTGGCTCCAGACTGAAGCTTTCTTT,CSASWLQTEAFF